This entry features one T cell receptor (beta chain) sequence. This sample stems from a study of T cell changes during pregnancy in multiple sclerosis. The germline V gene encodes CDR1 SEHNR and CDR2 FQNEAQ (reference sequence). V lost 3 bases, J lost 5 bases, and 13 bases lay in between. This CDR3 has 14 amino acids. Repertoires were generated with immunoSEQ multiplex PCR, while TCRdb's copy carries only in-frame clones and drops some. The sample consists of roughly 46,000 clones, about 94% of them appearing once. The source of this sequence is a female donor with multiple sclerosis, enrolled in a pregnancy study. The material was CD8+ T cells from peripheral blood mononuclear cells, obtained in the first trimester of pregnancy. The rearrangement joins TRBV7-9 to TRBJ1-1; D ambiguous. CDR3 DNA: TGTGCCAGCAGCTTGGTCGGGAAGGGTACTGAAGCTTTCTTT. Encoded protein: CASSLVGKGTEAFF.